This TCR beta chain is drawn from a study of CD8 T cells in Susac syndrome. General observations from the study: Acknowledgment was made by the study that its TCR sequencing and HLA analysis involved a relatively small number of individuals.

The CDR3 spans 15 residues. The germline CDR1 and CDR2 sequences are LNHDA and SQIVND (reference sequence). V was clipped by 7 bases and J by 0 bases, with 13 bases between them. Points on this clonotype: Its antigen remains unidentified.

From blood CD8+ and CD4+ T cells, TCR beta sequences were generated. Both CD4+ and CD8+ T cells were negatively isolated, and TEMRA cells underwent FACS enrichment. RNA totalling roughly 0.45 to 1 ug underwent reverse transcription with random hexamers. A multiplex approach, immunoSEQ multiplex PCR, amplified TCR beta CDR3 across 54 Vbeta and 13 Jbeta. MiXCR was run by TCRdb on the immunoSEQ multiplex PCR reads, yielding one entry per CDR3 protein. The sample lists 140,000 to 150,000 distinct CDR3 sequences; roughly 96% were seen once. This chain uses TRBV19 with TRBJ1-5, with a possible D match to TRBD1 (5 bases). The sequence was collected from a human donor with multiple sclerosis. The sequencing sample was made of CD4+ T cells from PBMCs. In DNA, the CDR3 is TGTGCCAGTATCCCCCAGGGCCTTAGCAATCAGCCCCAGCATTTT. Translating it yields CASIPQGLSNQPQHF.